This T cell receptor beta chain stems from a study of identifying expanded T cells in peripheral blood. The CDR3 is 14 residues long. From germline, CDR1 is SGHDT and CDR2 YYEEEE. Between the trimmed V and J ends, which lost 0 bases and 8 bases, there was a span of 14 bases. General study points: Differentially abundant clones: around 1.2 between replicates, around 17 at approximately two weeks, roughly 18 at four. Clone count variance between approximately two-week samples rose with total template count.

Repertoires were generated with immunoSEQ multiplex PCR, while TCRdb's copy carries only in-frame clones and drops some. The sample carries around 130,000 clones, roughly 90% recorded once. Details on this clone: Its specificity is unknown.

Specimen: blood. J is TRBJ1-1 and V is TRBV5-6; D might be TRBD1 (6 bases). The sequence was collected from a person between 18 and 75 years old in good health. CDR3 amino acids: CASSLGRGLSEAFF. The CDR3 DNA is TGTGCCAGCAGCTTGGGTCGGGGGCTCTCGGAAGCTTTCTTT.